This TCR beta chain was documented in a study of blood T cell repertoires in COVID-19. About the research overall: T cells, B-cell-depleted T cells, or PBMCs supplied cDNA or gDNA.

Looked up from germline, CDR1 is SQVTM and CDR2 is ANQGSEA. V dropped 6 bases and J dropped 0; count of bases not matched to a gene: 7. The CDR3 loop spans 14 amino acids. In the source study's methods: Quantification of nucleated cells was approximated via reference gene primer amplification. This table comes from immunoSEQ multiplex PCR, and its TCRdb copy is limited to in-frame clones, with some not included. The DNA gave D and trimming, while V, J and clone size come from that table. The sample includes about 100,000 clones, approximately 88% of them seen just once. The TCR was taken from a middle-aged man with active or convalescent COVID-19. This sequence joins TRBV29-1 and TRBJ1-1, with 7 bases aligning to TRBD1. The sample taken for sequencing was peripheral blood. The chain's CDR3 is CSVDSGQMNTEAFF. For the CDR3, the DNA is TGCAGCGTAGACTCGGGACAGATGAACACTGAAGCTTTCTTT. Full variable domain (outside the CDR3, taken from reference TRBV29-1 and TRBJ1-1): SAVISQKPSRDICQRGTSLTIQCQVDSQVTMMFWYRQQPGQSLTLIATANQGSEATYESGFVIDKFPISRPNLTFSTLTVSNMSPEDSSIYLCSVDSGQMNTEAFFGQGTRLTVV.